Here is one T cell receptor (beta chain) with its context. Some clones are missing from TCRdb's copy, which holds only in-frame ones; the method was immunoSEQ multiplex PCR. The sample has approximately 74,000 clones, roughly 98% seen once; the top ten hold around 0.16%. This sample was taken from a study of technical replicates of blood from a handful of donors. V shed 3 bases, J shed 4 bases, and the junction held 7 bases outside the gene matches. CDR3 length: 15 amino acids. Germline V gene lookup returns CDR1 SGDLS and CDR2 YYNGEE. Sequencing input: T cells isolated from PBMCs. This TCR derives from a human donor in good health. The gene calls are TRBV9 and TRBJ1-1, with 9 bases identical to TRBD1. CDR3 in amino acids: CASSANTGGGTEAFF. Written as DNA, the CDR3 is TGTGCCAGCAGCGCTAACACAGGGGGCGGCACTGAAGCTTTCTTT.